A single sample is the source of the 28 T cell receptor beta chains below, sequenced in a study of identical twins. TCRdb called the 5' RACE reads again in MiXCR, with one record for every CDR3 protein. The table lists some 100,000 distinct CDR3 sequences, under 7% of them singletons. The sequenced material came from memory T cells sorted from blood. Receptors originate from a woman in her forties or fifties in good health.

Sample share makes this clonotype medium-sized. The chain joins TRBV18 to TRBJ2-5; 12 nucleotides agree with TRBD2. J was trimmed by 5 bases and V by 6 bases; bases with no gene match: 13. The CDR3 runs 17 residues. Germline V CDR1 and CDR2: KGHSH, LQKENI. The CDR3 DNA is TGTGCCAGCTCGCCTAACCACAAGACTAGCGGGAGCGAGACCCAGTACTTC. Translating gives CASSPNHKTSGSETQYF.

This clonotype has just one count. With a much larger clone just one base away, this may be a read error. The chain links TRBV6-1 to TRBJ2-7, with TRBD2 as a possible D gene (5 bases). CDR1 is MNHNS and CDR2 is SASEGT in the germline V gene. This CDR3 is built from 9 residues. CDR3 DNA sequence: TGTACCAGCGGTGAACTAATGAACTTC. Its translation is CTSGELMNF.

This clonotype was observed a handful of times. The CDR3 DNA follows: TGTGCCTGGAGGGCACTGGGACAAAACTCCTACAATGAGCAGTTCTTC. Its translation: CAWRALGQNSYNEQFF. The chain links TRBV30 to TRBJ2-1; tentative D call: TRBD1 (6 bases). The ends were cut back, 3 bases at V and 0 bases at J, with 15 bases in the middle. The CDR3 is made up of 16 amino acids. The germline gives CDR1 GTSNPN, CDR2 SVGIG (reference sequence).

The sample holds many counts of this clonotype. The V and J genes are TRBV7-3 and TRBJ2-7; D remains unclear. CDR1 SGHTA and CDR2 FQGTGA come from the germline V gene. Trimming shortened V by 1 base and J by 1 base, and 5 bases separated the two germline ends. CDR3 size: 13 residues. The CDR3, as DNA: TGTGCCAGCAGCTTAAGCAGGTCCTACGAGCAGTACTTC. Protein product: CASSLSRSYEQYF.

This clonotype was observed a handful of times. The V gene is TRBV3-1, the J gene TRBJ1-1; TRBD1 matches at 9 bases. Looked up from germline, CDR1 is LGHDT and CDR2 is YNNKEL (reference sequence). With V trimmed by 6 bases and J by 4 bases, 6 bases remained unmatched. This CDR3 is built from 14 residues. CDR3 sequence reads: CASSTWDRVTEAFF. The CDR3 DNA reads TGTGCCAGCAGTACCTGGGACAGGGTCACTGAAGCTTTCTTT.

This clonotype was found a few times. The chain uses TRBV12-3 or TRBV12-4 and TRBJ2-1, with a weak D call TRBD2 (6 bases). The V end lost 6 bases, the J end lost 7 bases, and 19 bases lay between the germline ends. CDR3 length: 15 amino acids. The DNA of the CDR3 is TGTGCCAGCAGAGCGACCGGGAGAATCCCTAATGAGCAGTTCTTC. It translates to CASRATGRIPNEQFF.

This clonotype was recorded many times. The genes are TRBV20-1 and TRBJ1-6; D gene uncertain. The CDR3 totals 13 residues. Germline values: CDR1 DFQATT, CDR2 SNEGSKA (reference sequence). V was cut by 4 bases and J by 0 bases, with 4 bases left in between. CDR3 DNA sequence: TGCAGTGCTAACAGCTCCTATAATTCACCCCTCCACTTT. Translating it yields CSANSSYNSPLHF.

V and J are TRBV7-8 and TRBJ1-6, with 8 nucleotides matching TRBD1. Germline-derived CDR1 and CDR2 are SGHVS and FQNEAQ. This CDR3 spans 18 amino acids. V lost 2 bases, J lost 1 base, and 7 bases stayed unmatched. The CDR3 spells CASSLWGQVGSYNSPLHF. The CDR3, as DNA: TGTGCCAGCAGCTTATGGGGACAGGTTGGGTCCTATAATTCACCCCTCCACTTT.

This clonotype appeared many times. V is TRBV20-1 and J is TRBJ1-2; no firm D call. The germline V gene encodes CDR1 DFQATT and CDR2 SNEGSKA (reference sequence). The CDR3 runs 13 residues. The V end was cut by 6 bases, the J end by 3 bases, with 14 bases between. The CDR3 coding sequence is TGCAGTGCGCCAGACGAGGGAGACTATGGCTACACCTTC. This codes for CSAPDEGDYGYTF.

This clonotype was seen at least ten times. V and J are TRBV20-1 and TRBJ2-3; D might be TRBD2 (6 bases). The germline CDR1 and CDR2 sequences are DFQATT and SNEGSKA (reference sequence). The CDR3 covers 14 residues. V lost 6 bases and J 2 bases, leaving 15 bases between the germline ends. CDR3 coding DNA: TGCAGTGCGTCCGGGACTGGGGTCACAGATACGCAGTATTTT. Translated: CSASGTGVTDTQYF.

The chain has TRBV24-1 and TRBJ2-1; 9 bases line up with TRBD1. CDR1 is KGHDR, CDR2 SFDVKD, per germline. Trimming took 0 bases from V and 8 from J; bases not matched to a gene: 10. The CDR3 is made up of 17 amino acids. As DNA, the CDR3 is TGTGCCACCAGTGATTTGGGGCCAGCGGGACAGGGTTATGAGCAGTTCTTC. Translated, it gives CATSDLGPAGQGYEQFF.

This clonotype was picked up many times. Here the CDR3 reads CASRGGTYEQYV. The CDR3 nucleotides read TGTGCCAGCAGGGGGGGGACCTACGAGCAGTACGTC. The rearrangement joins TRBV2 to TRBJ2-7; 7 bases are a match to TRBD2. The CDR3 totals 12 residues. The V gene's germline CDR1 is SNHLY and CDR2 FYNNEI. V trimming: 6 bases; J trimming: 2 bases; junction bases outside the gene matches: 1.

The chain carries TRBV6-5 and TRBJ1-3; 7 positions agree with TRBD1. This CDR3 has 15 amino acids. CDR1 and CDR2 (germline): MNHEY, SVGAGI. V trimming: 6 bases; J trimming: 4 bases; junction bases outside the gene matches: 9. CDR3 nucleotides: TGTGCCAGCAGACCTGACAGGGTGACAGGAAACACCATATATTTT. This gives the protein CASRPDRVTGNTIYF.

This clonotype was counted ten times or more. The rearrangement joins TRBV12-3 or TRBV12-4 to TRBJ1-5; 8 positions match TRBD1. The CDR3 runs 16 residues. V lost 3 bases and J lost 2; bases outside the gene matches: 6. The CDR3 sequence: CASSFWTGTGNQPQHF. In nucleotides, the CDR3 is TGTGCCAGCAGTTTTTGGACAGGGACTGGCAATCAGCCCCAGCATTTT.

With regard to this clonotype: Since a much larger clone is just one base distant, this may be a read error. The chain has TRBV20-1 and TRBJ2-1, with D tentatively TRBD1 or TRBD2 (5 bases each). CDR3 length: 16 amino acids. V lost 3 bases and J lost 2, with 17 bases in between. The germline V gene encodes CDR1 DFQATT and CDR2 SNEGSKA (reference sequence). CDR3 protein: CSASFGLRGPYNEQFF. The CDR3 DNA follows: TGCAGTGCTAGTTTCGGACTCCGGGGCCCCTACAATGAGCAGTTCTTC.

The V call is TRBV4-1, the J call TRBJ1-3; TRBD1 matches 8 bases. Trimming at V came to 1 base and at J to 4 bases, leaving 0 bases not matched to a gene. The germline V gene has CDR1 MGHRA and CDR2 YSYEKL. This CDR3 region has 14 residues. In DNA, the CDR3 is TGCGCCAGCAGCCAAGGACAGGGGGGAAACACCATATATTTT. Protein sequence: CASSQGQGGNTIYF.

The sample holds many counts of this clonotype. The chain employs TRBV12-3 or TRBV12-4 and TRBJ2-7; possibly TRBD1 for D (6 bases). This CDR3 contains 14 residues. Trimming removed 4 bases from V and 3 bases from J, with 13 bases in between. The DNA of the CDR3 is TGTGCCAGCAGTTATCAGGGGCCTAACTACGAGCAGTACTTC. It specifies CASSYQGPNYEQYF.

This clonotype was found many times. The chain employs TRBV5-1 and TRBJ1-4, with D hard to call. V was clipped by 0 bases and J by 0 bases, with 18 bases between them. The CDR3 loop spans 19 amino acids. CDR1 SGHRS and CDR2 YFSETQ come from the germline V gene. The CDR3 DNA reads as TGCGCCAGCAGCTTGGGCTCGATAGCAGCCTACGCAACTAATGAAAAACTGTTTTTT. This translates into CASSLGSIAAYATNEKLFF.

Within the sample, this clonotype is large. The chain employs TRBV11-2 and TRBJ2-1; 11 bases map to TRBD2. V was clipped by 3 bases and J by 8 bases; unmatched bases: 9. The germline CDR1 and CDR2 sequences are SGHAT and FQNNGV. CDR3 length equals 16 residues. CDR3 in DNA: TGTGCCAGCAGCTTGGATAGCGGGAGGGCTCAGGATGAGCAGTTCTTC. Protein sequence: CASSLDSGRAQDEQFF.

The chain uses TRBV19 and TRBJ2-1; 9 bases line up with TRBD1. V gave up 3 bases and J gave up 2 bases; unmatched junction bases: 2. Germline V gene data show CDR1 as LNHDA and CDR2 as SQIVND (reference sequence). This CDR3 is built from 15 residues. CDR3 sequence: CASSMGQGPYNEQFF. The CDR3 coding sequence is TGTGCCAGTAGTATGGGACAGGGCCCCTACAATGAGCAGTTCTTC.

In the case of this clonotype: A much larger clone is a single base away; this may be a read error. The rearrangement links TRBV12-3 or TRBV12-4 to TRBJ2-1; 11 positions agree with TRBD2. This CDR3 region has 15 residues. The J segment lost 13 bases and the V segment lost 5 bases, leaving 13 bases of the junction unmatched. The CDR3 DNA reads TGTGCCAGCAGTACATCGACTAGCGGGGCCAGTCCTCAGTTCTTC. It specifies CASSTSTSGASPQFF.

This clonotype was seen at least ten times. The chain joins TRBV10-3 to TRBJ2-7, with 9 bases that match TRBD1. Per germline, CDR1 ENHRY and CDR2 SYGVKD. The CDR3 sequence is 13 residues long. Unmatched junction bases numbered 7, after V lost 7 bases and J lost 6 bases. For the CDR3, the DNA is TGTGCCATCAATCTAGACAGGGGGGGCGAGCAGTACTTC. Translated, it gives CAINLDRGGEQYF.

This chain links TRBV11-2 with TRBJ2-3; the match to TRBD1 covers 7 bases. The germline V gene encodes CDR1 SGHAT and CDR2 FQNNGV. The CDR3 is 12 amino acids. Trimming removed 5 bases from V and 12 bases from J; junction bases left unmatched: 8. The CDR3 loop reads CASSPPGQSQYF. Here the CDR3 DNA reads TGTGCCAGCAGCCCACCGGGACAGAGTCAGTATTTT.

This clonotype was seen many times. The chain couples TRBV4-2 to TRBJ1-2, with a weak D call TRBD1 (6 bases). Between the trimmed V and J ends, which lost 1 base and 8 bases, there was a span of 11 bases. The CDR3 has 13 amino acids. CDR1 and CDR2 from the germline V gene are LGHNA and YNFKEQ. CDR3 loop: CASSQGDIYGYTF. The CDR3 region has the DNA TGTGCCAGCAGCCAAGGGGACATCTACGGCTACACCTTC.

This clonotype was observed many times. This chain connects TRBV5-1 to TRBJ2-2; unclear D gene. The CDR3 runs 14 residues. CDR1 and CDR2 (germline): SGHRS, YFSETQ. Trimming cost V 0 bases and J 7 bases, with 10 bases left between them. This CDR3 reads CASSLGSFGGELFF. The CDR3 coding sequence is TGCGCCAGCAGCTTGGGTAGCTTTGGCGGGGAGCTGTTTTTT.

The table lists this clonotype with a few counts. J is TRBJ2-4 and V is TRBV20-1; TRBD1 might be the D (5 bases). V lost 0 bases to trimming and J lost 5 bases, with 5 bases between them. The length of the CDR3 is 12 residues. CDR1 and CDR2 from the germline V gene are DFQATT and SNEGSKA (reference sequence). CDR3: CSARETENIQYF. CDR3 sequence (DNA): TGCAGTGCTAGAGAGACAGAAAACATTCAGTACTTC.

This clonotype has just a few counts. The chain recombines TRBV27 with TRBJ1-5; D gene unclear. This CDR3 spans 14 amino acids. V gave up 10 bases and J gave up 7 bases, with 20 bases separating them. Germline V gene sequence: CDR1 MNHEY, CDR2 SMNVEV (reference sequence). CDR3 protein: CATSGVGIGQPQHF. CDR3 nucleotides: TGTGCCACCAGCGGGGTGGGGATCGGGCAGCCCCAGCATTTT.

This clonotype was recorded many times. V and J are TRBV20-1 and TRBJ1-1; maybe TRBD1 (6 bases). CDR1 DFQATT and CDR2 SNEGSKA come from the germline V gene (reference sequence). Trimming took 5 bases from V and 5 from J, leaving 15 bases between them. The CDR3 has 13 residues. CDR3: CSAGGDTGTEAFF. In DNA, the CDR3 is TGCAGTGCTGGTGGGGACACGGGGACTGAAGCTTTCTTT.